This TCR beta chain was documented in a study of beta chain features in type 1 diabetes. This clone appeared a few times. By way of CD45RO/CCR7/CD25/CD127/CD95/CD27, the CD4+ regulatory, stem cell-like memory, central memory and naive cells were sorted. Per the germline V gene, CDR1 is SGHNT and CDR2 is YYREEE (reference sequence). Trimming left V 0 bases short and J 3 bases short, with 16 bases between. CDR3 length equals 17 residues. The authors reverse transcribed all of the isolated RNA, so sequencing captured expressed TCRB transcripts. The method was immunoSEQ multiplex PCR; TCRdb's version includes in-frame clones alone and lacks a portion of them. This sample has more than 300,000 clones, with roughly 8% found just once.

This chain joins TRBV5-4 and TRBJ2-1; no firm D call. Sequenced: central memory CD4+ T cells from blood. This receptor was taken from a woman aged 18-29 years in good health. The CDR3 bases are TGTGCCAGCAGCTTGGAAGTAGGAACTCTCATCTACAATGAGCAGTTCTTC. This encodes CASSLEVGTLIYNEQFF.